Described below is a single T cell receptor beta chain sequence and its context. This specimen belongs to a study of cytomegalovirus exposure and HLA in healthy donors. Germline CDR1 SGHNT, CDR2 YYREEE (reference sequence). Between the trimmed V and J ends, which lost 5 bases and 7 bases, there was a span of 15 bases. CDR3 length: 13 amino acids. Sequencing used immunoSEQ multiplex PCR; TCRdb keeps in-frame clones, though not all of them. The sample records approximately 200,000 clones, 70% to 85% being singletons. The V call is TRBV5-4, the J call TRBJ1-2, with D perhaps TRBD1 (5 bases). The TCR sequence derives from a woman aged 25 to 39 in good health and CMV-seropositive. Sequencing was done on a sample of PBMCs. This CDR3 is CASRGRGKAGYTF. DNA of the CDR3: TGTGCCAGCAGAGGTAGGGGAAAGGCTGGCTACACCTTC.